This TCR beta chain was recovered during a study of regulatory T cells in long-lasting Graves disease. Turning to the study itself: The antithyroid drugs taken by newly diagnosed Graves' patients had been used for under 3 months.

As to time point: newly diagnosed GD, antithyroid drugs for less than 3 months. The TCR library used RNA extracted from PBMCs. The EDTA tubes were filled with around 9.1 milliliters of drawn peripheral blood. CDR3 regions were amplified by Arm-PCR using iRepertoire HTBI primers to build TCR beta libraries. TCRdb re-called the multiplex PCR reads with MiXCR, one entry per CDR3 protein. This table holds some 500,000 distinct CDR3 sequences, approximately 13% found once. The length of the CDR3 is 18 residues. V dropped 5 bases and J dropped 0 bases, with 17 bases sitting between them. Germline V gene sequence: CDR1 SEHNR, CDR2 FQNEAQ (reference sequence). Comment on this clonotype: Its antigen is undetermined.

General study results and limits: The study found persistent patients shared more public clonotypes (2,741) than new patients (just over 950).

The same sample was also used in a study of T cells in Graves' hyperthyroidism and ophthalmopathy.

Here the sequenced sample was peripheral blood mononuclear cells (PBMCs), taken at new diagnosis, from a patient treated with antithyroid drugs. This chain uses TRBV7-9 with TRBJ2-6; D uncertain. The TCR comes from a young man with Graves disease. DNA of the CDR3: TGTGCCAGCAGCACCCCATGGCAGGCCAGCTCTGGGGCCAACGTCCTGACTTTC. Residues: CASSTPWQASSGANVLTF.